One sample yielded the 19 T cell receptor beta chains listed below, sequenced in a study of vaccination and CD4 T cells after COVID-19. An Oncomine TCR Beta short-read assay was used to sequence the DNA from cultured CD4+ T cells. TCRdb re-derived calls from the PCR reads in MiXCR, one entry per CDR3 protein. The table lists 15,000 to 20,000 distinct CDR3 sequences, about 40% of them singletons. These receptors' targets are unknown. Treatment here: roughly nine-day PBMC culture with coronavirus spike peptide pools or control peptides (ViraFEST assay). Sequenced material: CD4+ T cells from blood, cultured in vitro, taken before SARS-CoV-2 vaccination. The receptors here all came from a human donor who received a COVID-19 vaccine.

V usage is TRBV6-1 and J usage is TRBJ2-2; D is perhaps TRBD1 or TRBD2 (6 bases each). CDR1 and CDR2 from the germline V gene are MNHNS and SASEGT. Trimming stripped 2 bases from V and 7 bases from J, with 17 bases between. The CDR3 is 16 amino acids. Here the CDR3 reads CASSERGQGRHGELFF. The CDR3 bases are TGTGCCAGCAGTGAACGGGGGCAGGGGAGACACGGGGAGCTGTTTTTT.

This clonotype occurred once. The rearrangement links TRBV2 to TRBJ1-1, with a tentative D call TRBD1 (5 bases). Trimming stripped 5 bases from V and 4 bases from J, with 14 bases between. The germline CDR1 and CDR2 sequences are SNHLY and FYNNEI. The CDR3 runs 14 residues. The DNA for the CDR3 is TGTGCCAGCAGTTGGGACGCCGTTGCCACTGAAGCTTTCTTT. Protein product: CASSWDAVATEAFF.

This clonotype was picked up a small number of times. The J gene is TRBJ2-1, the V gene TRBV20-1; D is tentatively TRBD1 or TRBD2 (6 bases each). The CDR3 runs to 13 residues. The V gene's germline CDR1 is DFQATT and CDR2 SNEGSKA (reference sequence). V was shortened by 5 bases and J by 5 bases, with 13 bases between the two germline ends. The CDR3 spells CSAWEGGNNEQFF. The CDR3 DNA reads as TGCAGTGCTTGGGAAGGGGGGAACAATGAGCAGTTCTTC.

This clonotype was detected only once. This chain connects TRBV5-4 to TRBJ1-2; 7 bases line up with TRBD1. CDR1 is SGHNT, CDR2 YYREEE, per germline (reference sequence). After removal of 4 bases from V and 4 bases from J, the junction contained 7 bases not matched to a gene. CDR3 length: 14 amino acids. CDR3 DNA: TGTGCCAGCAGCCCCGCGGGACAGCCCTATGGCTACACCTTC. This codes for CASSPAGQPYGYTF.

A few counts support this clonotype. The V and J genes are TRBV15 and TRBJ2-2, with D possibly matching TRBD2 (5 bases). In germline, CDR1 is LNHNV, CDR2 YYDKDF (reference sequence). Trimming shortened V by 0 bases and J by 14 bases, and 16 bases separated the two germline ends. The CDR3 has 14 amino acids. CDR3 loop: CATSRDRGPVPLFF. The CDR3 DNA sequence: TGTGCCACCAGCAGAGATCGAGGGCCGGTCCCTCTGTTTTTT.

The CDR3 here is CASSRPRQGGGYTF. CDR3 bases: TGTGCCAGCAGTCGCCCCAGACAGGGCGGTGGCTACACCTTC. V gene TRBV28 combines with J gene TRBJ1-2, with 7 nucleotides matching TRBD1. Per germline, CDR1 MDHEN and CDR2 SYDVKM. Unmatched junction bases numbered 10, after V lost 5 bases and J lost 7 bases. The CDR3 totals 14 residues.

The CDR3 DNA is TGTGCCAGCAGTAGACATATTGGAAGGAATTCACCCCTCCACTTT. It codes for CASSRHIGRNSPLHF. The V and J genes are TRBV27 and TRBJ1-6; D not certain. Germline V gene data show CDR1 as MNHEY and CDR2 as SMNVEV (reference sequence). This CDR3 has 15 amino acids. V dropped 5 bases and J dropped 7 bases, with 15 bases sitting between them.

In DNA form, the CDR3 reads TGCGCCAGCAGGTCCAGGGGTGACACTGAAGCTTTCTTT. This encodes CASRSRGDTEAFF. The rearrangement links TRBV10-1 to TRBJ1-1; perhaps TRBD1 as D (6 bases). The length of the CDR3 is 13 residues. Trimming stripped 6 bases from V and 3 bases from J, with 11 bases between. Germline CDR1 and CDR2: WNHNN and SYGVQD (reference sequence).

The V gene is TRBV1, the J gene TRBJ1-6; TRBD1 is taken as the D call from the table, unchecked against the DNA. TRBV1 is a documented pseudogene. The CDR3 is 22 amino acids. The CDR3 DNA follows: TGCACCAGCACCCTATTACCCCAAGACAGGGGAATAGGCGGCTCCTATAATTCACCCCTCCACTTT. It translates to CTSTLLPQDRGIGGSYNSPLHF.

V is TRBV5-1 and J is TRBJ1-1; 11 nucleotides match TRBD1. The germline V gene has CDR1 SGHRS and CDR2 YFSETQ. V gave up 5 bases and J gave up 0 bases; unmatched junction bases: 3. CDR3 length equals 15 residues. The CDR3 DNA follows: TGCGCCAGCAGAGGGACAGGGGGTCTGAACACTGAAGCTTTCTTT. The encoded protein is CASRGTGGLNTEAFF.

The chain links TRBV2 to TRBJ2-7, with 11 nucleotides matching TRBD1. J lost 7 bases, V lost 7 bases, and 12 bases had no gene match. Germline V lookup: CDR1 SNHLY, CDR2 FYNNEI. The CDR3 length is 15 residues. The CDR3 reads CASTRTRDRGYEQYF. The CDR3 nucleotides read TGTGCCAGCACCCGGACCCGGGACAGGGGGTATGAGCAGTACTTC.

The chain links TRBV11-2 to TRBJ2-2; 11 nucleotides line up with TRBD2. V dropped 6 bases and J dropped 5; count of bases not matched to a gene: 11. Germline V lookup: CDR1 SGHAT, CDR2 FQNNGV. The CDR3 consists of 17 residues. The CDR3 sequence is CASRPASGGIQTGELFF. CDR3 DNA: TGTGCCAGCAGGCCCGCTAGCGGGGGGATTCAAACCGGGGAGCTGTTTTTT.

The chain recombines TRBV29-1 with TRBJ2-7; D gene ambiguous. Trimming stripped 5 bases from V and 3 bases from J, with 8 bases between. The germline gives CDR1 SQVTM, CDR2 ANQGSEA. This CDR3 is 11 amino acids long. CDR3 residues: CSVSGIYEQYF. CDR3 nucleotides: TGCAGCGTTTCTGGAATCTACGAGCAGTACTTC.

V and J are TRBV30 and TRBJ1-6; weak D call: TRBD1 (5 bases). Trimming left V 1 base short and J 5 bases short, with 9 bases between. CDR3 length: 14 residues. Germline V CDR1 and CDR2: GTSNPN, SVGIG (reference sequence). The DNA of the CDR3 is TGTGCCTGGAGTGGCACAGGTCATAATTCACCCCTCCACTTT. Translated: CAWSGTGHNSPLHF.

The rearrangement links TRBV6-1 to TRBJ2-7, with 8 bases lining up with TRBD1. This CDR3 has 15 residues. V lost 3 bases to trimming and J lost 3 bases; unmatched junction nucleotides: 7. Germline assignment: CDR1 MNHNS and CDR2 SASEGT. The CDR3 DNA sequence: TGTGCCAGCAGTGAGGCAGGGACAGGCCTCTACGAGCAGTACTTC. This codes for CASSEAGTGLYEQYF.

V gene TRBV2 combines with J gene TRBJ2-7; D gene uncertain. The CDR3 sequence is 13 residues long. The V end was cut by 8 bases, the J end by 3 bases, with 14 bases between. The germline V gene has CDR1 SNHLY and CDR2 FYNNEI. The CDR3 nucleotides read TGTGCCAGCCGAGATTCAGGCCGCTACGAGCAGTACTTC. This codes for CASRDSGRYEQYF.

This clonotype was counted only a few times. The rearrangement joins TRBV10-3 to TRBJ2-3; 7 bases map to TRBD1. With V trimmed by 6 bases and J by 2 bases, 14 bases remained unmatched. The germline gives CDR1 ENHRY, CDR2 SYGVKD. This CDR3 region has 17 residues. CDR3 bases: TGTGCCATCAGGGAGGATAACAGGGGAGAGGACACAGATACGCAGTATTTT. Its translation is CAIREDNRGEDTDTQYF.

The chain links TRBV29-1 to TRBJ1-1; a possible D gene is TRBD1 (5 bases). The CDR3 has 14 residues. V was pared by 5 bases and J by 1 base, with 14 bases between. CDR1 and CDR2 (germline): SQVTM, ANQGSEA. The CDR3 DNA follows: TGCAGCGTTCTGCCGGGACTCTCGAACACTGAAGCTTTCTTT. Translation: CSVLPGLSNTEAFF. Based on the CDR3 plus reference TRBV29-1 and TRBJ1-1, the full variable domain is SAVISQKPSRDICQRGTSLTIQCQVDSQVTMMFWYRQQPGQSLTLIATANQGSEATYESGFVIDKFPISRPNLTFSTLTVSNMSPEDSSIYLCSVLPGLSNTEAFFGQGTRLTVV.

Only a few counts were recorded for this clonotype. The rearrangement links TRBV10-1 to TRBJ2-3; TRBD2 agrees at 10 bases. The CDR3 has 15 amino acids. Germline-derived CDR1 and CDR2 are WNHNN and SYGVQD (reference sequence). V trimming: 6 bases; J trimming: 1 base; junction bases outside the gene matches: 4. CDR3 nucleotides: TGCGCCAGCAGCTGGACTAGCGGACGCACAGATACGCAGTATTTT. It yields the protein CASSWTSGRTDTQYF.